This T cell receptor beta chain originates from a study of cytomegalovirus exposure and HLA in healthy donors. After removal of 7 bases from V and 3 bases from J, the junction contained 6 bases not matched to a gene. The CDR3 spans 13 residues. Germline loops: CDR1 SQVTM, CDR2 ANQGSEA. Study-wide findings and caveats: As a later analysis revealed, most CMV-associated TCR beta chains appeared HLA-restricted. Most of the TCR beta V segments (in an earlier analysis) were productive either about 87% or about 30% of the time.

The PCR used 60 Vbeta and 13 Jbeta primers. Produced via immunoSEQ multiplex PCR; TCRdb's table is partial and in-frame only. Seen here are some 42,000 clones, about 50% observed once, and the top ten hold 12%. On this clone itself: Its target is not known.

The V gene is TRBV29-1, the J gene TRBJ2-7, with TRBD1 identical over 10 bases. This TCR was recovered from a human donor in good health. The specimen was PBMCs. The CDR3 here is CSALRTGGYEQYF. CDR3 coding DNA: TGCAGCGCTCTTAGGACAGGGGGCTACGAGCAGTACTTC.